The source of this T cell receptor (beta chain) is a study of cytomegalovirus exposure and HLA in healthy donors. PCR employed 60 Vbeta and 13 Jbeta primers. Produced via immunoSEQ multiplex PCR; TCRdb's table is partial and in-frame only. This table has roughly 48,000 clones, 73% appearing once. The donors, nominally healthy at sampling, likely had unrecorded immune exposures. The V and J ends lost 6 bases and 8 bases, in that order; junction bases with no gene match: 13. Germline V lookup: CDR1 MDHEN, CDR2 SYDVKM. The CDR3 is made up of 15 amino acids. The sequence derives from a man younger than 30 in good health and CMV-seronegative. What was sequenced was PBMCs. The chain recombines TRBV28 with TRBJ1-5; the match to TRBD1 covers 7 bases. The CDR3 loop reads CASRDARQGRKPQHF. The CDR3, as DNA: TGTGCCAGCAGAGACGCTAGACAGGGAAGGAAGCCCCAGCATTTT.